The clone carrying this T cell receptor beta chain has more than one count but fewer than ten. As yet, its antigen is unknown. Trimming took 1 base from V and 9 from J, leaving 16 bases between them. Per the germline V gene, CDR1 is LNHNV and CDR2 is YYDKDF (reference sequence). This CDR3 region has 16 residues. This sample is drawn from a study of post-analysis software for immune sequencing data. Unique molecular identifiers were present in the TCR beta cDNA libraries. When about 0.85 to 11 million T cells were used, they gave about 540,000 cDNA molecules. TCRdb redid the calling of the PCR reads with MiXCR, one entry per CDR3 protein. The sample contains hundreds of thousands of distinct CDR3 sequences, roughly 46% of which appear only once. Study observations and caveats: Pronounced co-clustering by F measure was evident among identically batched samples. Higher frequency in patients than in controls was seen for five TRBV segments, with TRBV5-6, TRBV5-1 and TRBV20-1 among them.

This sequence originates from a girl aged 10 to 17 with multiple sclerosis. The J gene is TRBJ1-6, the V gene TRBV15; unclear D gene. Sequenced input: blood. CDR3: CATSRADAVWSSPLHF. The DNA for the CDR3 is TGTGCCACCAGCAGAGCAGATGCCGTATGGAGTTCACCCCTCCACTTT. Filled out from reference TRBV15 and TRBJ1-6, the complete variable domain reads DAMVIQNPRYQVTQFGKPVTLSCSQTLNHNVMYWYQQKSSQAPKLLFHYYDKDFNNEADTPDNFQSRRPNTSFCFLDIRSPGLGDTAMYLCATSRADAVWSSPLHFGNGTRLTVT.